The 19 T cell receptor beta chains given below trace back to one sample, sequenced in a study of T cells expressing NK-cell markers (dated by TCRdb to 2020 to 2021). Library method: 5' RACE. These reads were obtained on an Illumina HiSeq 2000. TCRdb reprocessed the reads and assigns one entry to each CDR3 protein sequence, leaving out DNA. The table kept for this sample lists about 390,000 distinct CDR3 sequences. The ten largest clones add up to around a tenth of the sample. Specimen: blood T cells: a sorted CD56 or NKG2C T cell subset, CD4+ or CD8+ T cells, or bulk PBMC T cells (not recorded which). Every receptor here comes from a woman aged 50 to 60 in good health. Donor details come from another sample of the same person, matched by shared clones.

The chain uses TRBV6-5 and TRBJ1-2. The CDR3 consists of 12 residues. Germline V gives CDR1 MNHEY, CDR2 SVGAGI. Here the CDR3 reads CASSYLGAGYTF.

The chain recombines TRBV29-1 with TRBJ2-7; TCRdb's D gene call, TRBD1, goes unchecked for lack of DNA. The length of the CDR3 is 13 residues. Germline CDR1 reads SQVTM; CDR2 reads ANQGSEA. CDR3 protein: CSVTGGDSYEQYF.

The chain combines TRBV7-9 with TRBJ1-6; lacking DNA, the TRBD1 call made by TCRdb goes unchecked. Germline CDR1 and CDR2: SEHNR and FQNEAQ (reference sequence). The CDR3 runs to 14 residues. This CDR3 reads CASSTGTMNSPLHF.

V usage is TRBV20-1 and J usage is TRBJ1-2; TCRdb's D gene call, TRBD1, goes unchecked for lack of DNA. The CDR3 runs to 15 residues. Germline V lookup: CDR1 DFQATT, CDR2 SNEGSKA (reference sequence). The CDR3 reads CSARGQGGVHRGYTF.

The chain recombines TRBV20-1 with TRBJ2-5; the D call of TRBD2 rests on TCRdb alone, since no DNA is present to check it. The CDR3 spans 15 residues. Looked up from germline, CDR1 is DFQATT and CDR2 is SNEGSKA (reference sequence). The CDR3 sequence is CSAYPIAGDQETQYF.

The chain has TRBV13 and TRBJ1-2; the D gene TCRdb calls, TRBD1, cannot be checked with no DNA. In germline, CDR1 is PRHDT, CDR2 FYEKMQ (reference sequence). The CDR3 loop spans 15 amino acids. The CDR3 reads CASRSQTGLIYGYTF.

The J gene is TRBJ1-6, the V gene TRBV13. CDR3 length: 15 residues. Germline-derived CDR1 and CDR2 are PRHDT and FYEKMQ (reference sequence). The CDR3 sequence is CASSFEDSYNSPLHF.

This chain links TRBV14 with TRBJ2-1; TCRdb's D call, TRBD2, is unchecked because there is no DNA. CDR3 length: 17 amino acids. CDR1 and CDR2 (germline): SGHDN, FVKESK. CDR3 loop: CASSQEAGLAGIYEQFF.

The chain has TRBV20-1 and TRBJ2-7; the D gene TCRdb calls, TRBD2, cannot be checked with no DNA. The length of the CDR3 is 16 residues. The germline gives CDR1 DFQATT, CDR2 SNEGSKA (reference sequence). CDR3: CSAKALSGGNSYEQYF.

J is TRBJ1-4 and V is TRBV5-5. This CDR3 region has 14 residues. The V gene's germline CDR1 is SGHKS and CDR2 YYEKEE (reference sequence). The CDR3 reads CASSFGRASEKLFF. Full variable domain (outside the CDR3, taken from reference TRBV5-5 and TRBJ1-4): DAGVTQSPTHLIKTRGQQVTLRCSPISGHKSVSWYQQVLGQGPQFIFQYYEKEERGRGNFPDRFSARQFPNYSSELNVNALLLGDSALYLCASSFGRASEKLFFGSGTQLSVL.

The chain is built from TRBV2 and TRBJ2-7; TCRdb's D call, TRBD2, is unchecked because there is no DNA. The CDR3 loop spans 15 amino acids. From germline, CDR1 is SNHLY and CDR2 FYNNEI. CDR3 region: CASSEGLAGGYEQYF.

This CDR3 is CASSPEGAGGFANTGELFF. The V and J genes are TRBV5-1 and TRBJ2-2; as DNA is missing, the TRBD1 call by TCRdb cannot be tested. The CDR3 loop spans 19 amino acids. Looked up from germline, CDR1 is SGHRS and CDR2 is YFSETQ. Filled out from reference TRBV5-1 and TRBJ2-2, the complete variable domain reads KAGVTQTPRYLIKTRGQQVTLSCSPISGHRSVSWYQQTPGQGLQFLFEYFSETQRNKGNFPGRFSGRQFSNSRSEMNVSTLELGDSALYLCASSPEGAGGFANTGELFFGEGSRLTVL.

V and J are TRBV12-3 or TRBV12-4 and TRBJ1-5; TCRdb selects TRBD1, and the lack of DNA leaves this call unchecked. CDR3 length: 16 residues. The CDR3 loop reads CASRPRQGSLNQPQHF.

The V and J genes are TRBV29-1 and TRBJ2-5; absent DNA, TCRdb's TRBD2 call cannot be checked. The germline V gene encodes CDR1 SQVTM and CDR2 ANQGSEA. The CDR3 has 13 amino acids. CDR3 sequence: CSGWGGYRETQYF.

The rearrangement uses TRBV29-1 and TRBJ1-2; the D gene TCRdb calls, TRBD1, cannot be checked with no DNA. The CDR3 is 14 amino acids. Germline V gene data show CDR1 as SQVTM and CDR2 as ANQGSEA. The CDR3 region is CSVEGGPNFYGYTF.

The rearrangement joins TRBV5-6 to TRBJ2-3; TCRdb reports TRBD2, a call that lacks DNA to check it against. The CDR3 extends over 15 amino acids. Germline lookup yields CDR1 SGHDT and CDR2 YYEEEE. The CDR3 region is CAAGRRTSGTDTQYF.

The chain links TRBV12-3 or TRBV12-4 to TRBJ2-5. CDR3 size: 16 residues. CDR3 loop: CATSLGLGNPTETQYF.

CDR3 amino acids: CASSGEGARFF. This chain uses TRBV12-3 or TRBV12-4 with TRBJ2-1; TCRdb's D call of TRBD1 is untestable without DNA. The CDR3 runs 11 residues.

The gene calls are TRBV12-3 or TRBV12-4 and TRBJ2-1; no DNA is available, so the TRBD2 call from TCRdb remains unchecked. The CDR3 extends over 14 amino acids. Here the CDR3 reads CATQVKRGDNEQFF.